The T cell receptor beta chain described here comes from a study of identical twins. General study points: Where beta out-of-frame sequences were concerned, excess twin sharing was weaker. Cord blood beta clonotypes present at high abundance carried fewer insertions; no such pattern appeared in memory repertoires.

This clonotype showed up many times. Antigen specificity is unknown. This CDR3 is built from 16 residues. Trimming at V came to 1 base and at J to 2 bases, leaving 4 bases not matched to a gene. Germline V gene lookup returns CDR1 SGHRS and CDR2 YFSETQ. A universal primer binding site was introduced by template switching. The final cDNA contained unique molecular identifiers. Via MiXCR, TCRdb re-called the 5' RACE reads, giving one row per CDR3 protein. The sample holds roughly 290,000 distinct CDR3 sequences; roughly 9% are singletons and the top ten take around 7.1%. This same sample was also part of a study on yellow fever vaccine responses in identical twins. That paper notes: Convergence reportedly seemed to mark part of the twins' vaccine T cell response, with personalization marking the rest.

The chain is built from TRBV5-1 and TRBJ2-1; the match to TRBD2 covers 9 bases. The sequenced sample consisted of CD8+ T cells sorted from blood. This receptor was obtained from a woman aged 18 to 35 in good health. The CDR3: CASSLQLAGPYNEQFF. In DNA form, the CDR3 reads TGCGCCAGCAGCTTGCAACTAGCGGGCCCCTACAATGAGCAGTTCTTC.